Following are 17 T cell receptor beta chains from one sample sequenced in a study of blood T cell repertoires in COVID-19 (dated by TCRdb to between 2020 and 2021). The method behind the library was the immunoSEQ multiplex PCR assay. What TCRdb holds here is the immuneACCESS table cut down to in-frame rearrangements. Part of the clones is not present; checked against another copy, under half of the missing clones reflect an unresolved V gene, and the others are unexplained. For this sample the table gives some 200,000 clones, of which around 90% were detected only once. Around 2.3% of the sample is held by the ten biggest clonotypes. The sample was PBMCs or T cells enriched from blood (not recorded which). Every receptor here comes from a woman aged 25 to 45 who had recovered from COVID-19.

Details on this clone: At one end, the junction sequence differs from germline, possibly due to a read error. This sample also contains other DNA sequences that code for the same CDR3. V is TRBV30 and J is TRBJ2-7, with 7 bases matching TRBD2. The CDR3 is 14 amino acids. Germline values: CDR1 GTSNPN, CDR2 SVGIG (reference sequence). The CDR3 bases are TGTGCCTGGAGGGGAGGGACTACGACCTACGAACAGTACTTC. Translation: CAWRGGTTTYEQYF.

This clone was detected a few times. The chain combines TRBV30 with TRBJ1-1, with D possibly being TRBD1 (6 bases). The CDR3 is 14 amino acids. The V gene's germline CDR1 is GTSNPN and CDR2 SVGIG (reference sequence). Deletions cut 0 bases from V and 1 base from J, with 9 bases between. In DNA, the CDR3 is TGTGCCTGGAGTGTAGGGGGGGCGAACACTGAAGCTTTCTTT. Protein sequence: CAWSVGGANTEAFF. Using reference TRBV30 and TRBJ1-1 for the parts outside the CDR3, the full variable domain is SQTIHQWPATLVQPVGSPLSLECTVEGTSNPNLYWYRQAAGRGLQLLFYSVGIGQISSEVPQNLSASRPQDRQFILSSKKLLLSDSGFYLCAWSVGGANTEAFFGQGTRLTVV.

This clone showed up just once. The chain employs TRBV30 and TRBJ2-2; D gene unclear. The V end was cut by 5 bases, the J end by 3 bases, with 4 bases between. The V gene's germline CDR1 is GTSNPN and CDR2 SVGIG (reference sequence). The CDR3 runs to 11 residues. The CDR3 is CAWLDTGELFF. Here the CDR3 DNA reads TGTGCCTGGTTAGACACCGGGGAGCTGTTTTTT.

The rearrangement uses TRBV29-1 and TRBJ2-7; TRBD2 is a possible D gene (5 bases). Trimming took off 8 bases at V and 6 bases at J, with 17 bases between the two ends. The germline CDR1 and CDR2 sequences are SQVTM and ANQGSEA. The CDR3 spans 12 residues. The CDR3 here is CSFLRVGSEQYF. Written as DNA, the CDR3 is TGCAGCTTTTTAAGGGTGGGGAGCGAGCAGTACTTC.

The V and J genes are TRBV4-1 and TRBJ2-5; no definite D call. The germline V and J ends were trimmed by 0 bases and 4 bases, with 12 bases remaining between them. Germline CDR1 and CDR2: MGHRA and YSYEKL. CDR3 length: 15 amino acids. CDR3 protein: CASSQEPQERETQYF. The DNA for the CDR3 is TGCGCCAGCAGCCAAGAACCCCAAGAGAGAGAGACCCAGTACTTC.

The V and J genes are TRBV4-3 and TRBJ1-1, with TRBD1 as a possible D gene (6 bases). V was pared by 0 bases and J by 11 bases, with 16 bases between. Germline V lookup: CDR1 LGHNA, CDR2 YSLEER. The CDR3 length is 14 residues. In nucleotides, the CDR3 is TGCGCCAGCAGCCAAGATGGCGAGACAGGTGTTGCTTTCTTT. It translates to CASSQDGETGVAFF.

V and J are TRBV4-1 and TRBJ2-7; 14 bases align to TRBD2. CDR1 is MGHRA and CDR2 is YSYEKL in the germline V gene. V trimming: 3 bases; J trimming: 9 bases; junction bases outside the gene matches: 4. The CDR3 contains 14 residues. CDR3 DNA: TGCGCCAGCAGCCAGGGGACTAGCGGGAGACGGCAGTACTTC. Amino acids: CASSQGTSGRRQYF.

The chain couples TRBV19 to TRBJ1-1, with 7 nucleotides matching TRBD1. The V gene end was trimmed by 5 bases and the J gene end by 5 bases; junction bases not matched to a gene: 5. This CDR3 has 13 residues. The germline CDR1 and CDR2 sequences are LNHDA and SQIVND (reference sequence). The CDR3 DNA reads TGTGCCAGTAGTGACTACAGGGGTACTGAAGCTTTCTTT. It codes for CASSDYRGTEAFF.

V is TRBV4-1 and J is TRBJ2-1, with TRBD2 matching over 10 bases. V dropped 5 bases and J dropped 8; count of bases not matched to a gene: 15. Per the germline V gene, CDR1 is MGHRA and CDR2 is YSYEKL. The CDR3 is 17 amino acids. CDR3 amino acids: CASSGLTGSGGDDEQFF. The DNA of the CDR3 is TGCGCCAGCAGCGGGTTAACTGGCAGCGGGGGGGACGATGAGCAGTTCTTC.

This rearrangement joins TRBV18 to TRBJ1-1, with D possibly matching TRBD1 (5 bases). V was shortened by 3 bases and J by 4 bases, with 12 bases between the two germline ends. This CDR3 is built from 14 residues. CDR1 is KGHSH, CDR2 LQKENI, per germline. The chain's CDR3 is CASSPGGWVTEAFF. CDR3 coding DNA: TGTGCCAGCTCACCGGGGGGTTGGGTCACTGAAGCTTTCTTT. Full variable domain (remainder filled in from reference TRBV18 and TRBJ1-1): NAGVMQNPRHLVRRRGQEARLRCSPMKGHSHVYWYRQLPEEGLKFMVYLQKENIIDESGMPKERFSAEFPKEGPSILRIQQVVRGDSAAYFCASSPGGWVTEAFFGQGTRLTVV.

J is TRBJ2-7 and V is TRBV15; D not resolved. Looked up from germline, CDR1 is LNHNV and CDR2 is YYDKDF (reference sequence). V lost 1 base, J lost 6 bases, and 10 bases lay in between. This CDR3 has 13 amino acids. CDR3 nucleotides: TGTGCCACCAGCAGAGGTCTTCAGTTCGAGCAGTACTTC. Translating gives CATSRGLQFEQYF.

The rearrangement links TRBV30 to TRBJ1-5; tentative D call: TRBD1 (5 bases). The V gene's germline CDR1 is GTSNPN and CDR2 SVGIG (reference sequence). The CDR3 sequence is 14 residues long. Trimming took 5 bases from V and 5 from J, leaving 16 bases between them. CDR3 nucleotide sequence: TGTGCCTGGGGGGGAGGCAGATTAGATCAGCCCCAGCATTTT. Translated: CAWGGGRLDQPQHF.

This clone was detected a few times. The chain is built from TRBV6-4 and TRBJ2-3; 9 bases fit TRBD1. This CDR3 region has 14 residues. Germline assignment: CDR1 MRHNA and CDR2 SNTAGT. Trimming at V came to 5 bases and at J to 6 bases, leaving 6 bases not matched to a gene. CDR3 in amino acids: CASSSGQGADTQYF. The CDR3 nucleotides are TGTGCCAGCAGTTCGGGACAGGGCGCGGATACGCAGTATTTT.

This clone was recorded at least ten times. The rearrangement links TRBV7-9 to TRBJ1-2; D may be TRBD1 (6 bases). Germline loops: CDR1 SEHNR, CDR2 FQNEAQ (reference sequence). V lost 3 bases to trimming and J lost 4 bases, with 9 bases between them. The CDR3 has 13 residues. CDR3 loop: CASSFLDSYGYTF. As DNA, the CDR3 is TGTGCCAGCAGCTTCCTGGACAGCTATGGCTACACCTTC.

The genes are TRBV7-3 and TRBJ2-3; the D gene is possibly TRBD1 (6 bases). Germline V lookup: CDR1 SGHTA, CDR2 FQGTGA. V was cut by 4 bases and J by 0 bases, with 11 bases left in between. The length of the CDR3 is 15 residues. This CDR3 is CASSSTGTSTDTQYF. In nucleotides, the CDR3 is TGTGCCAGCAGCTCTACAGGGACGAGCACAGATACGCAGTATTTT.

This clone was observed a few times. The DNA of the CDR3 is TGTGCCTGGAGTGTACTGGACGAGCAGTACTTC. Translated: CAWSVLDEQYF. The chain is built from TRBV30 and TRBJ2-7; no reliable D call. The V end was cut by 0 bases, the J end by 5 bases, with 5 bases between. The CDR3 loop spans 11 amino acids. From germline, CDR1 is GTSNPN and CDR2 SVGIG (reference sequence).

The chain combines TRBV29-1 with TRBJ1-1; D unclear. Germline lookup yields CDR1 SQVTM and CDR2 ANQGSEA. The CDR3 totals 11 residues. Trimming stripped 3 bases from V and 8 bases from J, with 10 bases between. CDR3 loop: CSVDSGIEAFF. The CDR3 coding sequence is TGCAGCGTTGATTCGGGGATAGAAGCTTTCTTT.